This T cell receptor (beta chain) is from a study of blood T cell repertoires in COVID-19. This clone was observed once. With V trimmed by 4 bases and J by 0 bases, 7 bases remained unmatched. Germline CDR1 reads SGHRS; CDR2 reads YFSETQ. The length of the CDR3 is 16 residues. The method was immunoSEQ multiplex PCR; TCRdb's version includes in-frame clones alone and lacks a portion of them. In the table there are about 200,000 clones, around 92% of which are singletons. The source material was PBMCs or T cells enriched from blood (not recorded which). V gene TRBV5-1 combines with J gene TRBJ1-1; 9 bases align to TRBD1. This receptor was identified in a woman aged 18-30 years who had recovered from COVID-19. The CDR3 loop reads CASSLAGQGLNTEAFF. CDR3 bases: TGCGCCAGCAGCCTAGCTGGACAGGGGCTGAACACTGAAGCTTTCTTT.